This TCR beta chain comes out of a study of blood T cell repertoires in COVID-19. Across the whole study: COVID-19 samples from acute and convalescent phases originated in the United States, Italy and Spain.

Original processing notes: Researchers report that nucleated cell counts were estimated from reference gene primer amplification. Profiled with immunoSEQ multiplex PCR; TCRdb holds only in-frame clones, not every one. The DNA gave D and trimming, while V, J and clone size come from that table. The sample shows around 250,000 clones, about four fifths of them seen only once. This clone was counted between two and nine times. Trimming removed 2 bases at V and 0 bases at J, with 12 bases between. Per germline, CDR1 SGHKS and CDR2 YYEKEE (reference sequence). The length of the CDR3 is 16 residues. Sequencing input: peripheral blood. The source of this sequence is a middle-aged woman who had recovered from COVID-19. The chain uses TRBV5-5 and TRBJ1-3, with D perhaps TRBD1 (5 bases). CDR3 protein: CASSFGAGSSGNTIYF. DNA for the CDR3: TGTGCCAGCAGCTTTGGGGCCGGCAGCTCTGGAAACACCATATATTTT.